These T cell receptor beta chains were read from a single sample in a study of T cells in narcolepsy. Here immunoSEQ multiplex PCR was the method, and the copy in TCRdb shows in-frame clones only, minus some. This sample has some 14,000 clones, with 85% to 90% found just once. Material: CD45RA- memory CD4+ T cells from PBMCs. Receptor source: a human donor with narcolepsy. Both conserved end residues are part of each CDR3. A D gene is named only where the DNA matches it firmly. A row's size may be missing; if present it is once, few, many or a size class.

clone_size	v_call	j_call	cdr3_length	d_call	cdr3_aa	cdr3_nt
once	TRBV5-1	TRBJ2-5	16	-	CASSAWTDYVLETQYF	TGCGCCAGCAGCGCTTGGACAGATTATGTTCTAGAGACCCAGTACTTC
once	TRBV7-3	TRBJ2-7	13	-	CASSPVGGVGQYF	TGTGCCAGCAGCCCCGTGGGGGGAGTCGGGCAGTACTTC
-	TRBV19	TRBJ2-2	15	TRBD2	CASGLAGRVAGELFF	TGTGCCAGCGGACTAGCGGGTCGGGTGGCCGGGGAGCTGTTTTTT
-	TRBV11-3	TRBJ2-7	11	TRBD2	CASSSGGEQYF	TGTGCCAGCAGCTCGGGGGGGGAGCAGTACTTC
few	TRBV6-6	TRBJ1-5	13	-	CASKTGLGQPQHF	TGTGCCAGCAAAACAGGGTTGGGTCAGCCCCAGCATTTT
-	TRBV5-1	TRBJ2-6	17	-	CASSFTSTRMGANVLTF	TGCGCCAGCAGCTTTACCTCCACCAGGATGGGGGCCAACGTCCTGACTTTC
-	TRBV10-3	TRBJ1-2	13	-	CAIRQGRTYGYTF	TGTGCCATCAGACAGGGTCGGACCTATGGCTACACCTTC
-	TRBV6-1	TRBJ1-2	17	TRBD1	CASSERTGGSISYGYTF	TGTGCCAGCAGTGAAAGGACAGGGGGAAGTATAAGCTATGGCTACACCTTC
-	TRBV6-5	TRBJ1-2	14	-	CASSPRTERYGYTF	TGTGCCAGCAGTCCCCGCACGGAGCGCTATGGCTACACCTTC
-	TRBV7-2	TRBJ2-5	15	-	CASSLLGRGQETQYF	TGTGCCAGCAGCCTCCTAGGCAGGGGCCAAGAGACCCAGTACTTC
-	TRBV4-1	TRBJ2-7	11	-	CASTTPSEQYF	TGCGCCAGCACCACCCCCAGCGAGCAGTACTTC
-	TRBV5-1	TRBJ1-3	14	-	CASSLAGVGNTIYF	TGCGCCAGCAGCTTGGCAGGGGTCGGAAACACCATATATTTT
-	TRBV25-1	TRBJ2-3	14	-	CASSPGIHTDTQYF	TGTGCCAGCAGCCCGGGAATCCACACAGATACGCAGTATTTT
few	TRBV6-5	TRBJ1-5	13	-	CASSEGGNQPQHF	TGTGCCAGCAGTGAGGGGGGGAATCAGCCCCAGCATTTT
few	TRBV5-8	TRBJ2-5	15	-	CASSPGRGGSETQYF	TGTGCCAGCAGTCCCGGAAGGGGGGGATCAGAGACCCAGTACTTC
-	TRBV5-6	TRBJ1-2	14	-	CASSREFPRTGYTF	TGTGCCAGCAGCCGTGAATTCCCAAGGACAGGCTACACCTTC
-	TRBV19	TRBJ2-3	21	TRBD2	CASTKGLTGTRSGRNTDTQYF	TGTGCCAGCACTAAAGGTCTAACGGGGACCCGAAGCGGGAGGAACACAGATACGCAGTATTTT
-	TRBV7-9	TRBJ1-6	12	TRBD1	CASSSQGSPLHF	TGTGCCAGCAGCTCACAGGGGTCACCCCTCCACTTT
-	TRBV28	TRBJ2-7	15	-	CASWGWRVAAYEQYF	TGTGCCAGCTGGGGGTGGAGGGTTGCTGCCTACGAGCAGTACTTC
-	TRBV7-7	TRBJ2-5	13	TRBD1	CASSHGTEETQYF	TGTGCCAGCAGCCATGGGACAGAAGAGACCCAGTACTTC
-	TRBV5-1	TRBJ1-1	13	-	CASTDIPNTEAFF	TGCGCCAGCACGGACATTCCGAACACTGAAGCTTTCTTT
-	TRBV2	TRBJ2-5	15	TRBD2	CASTLSGKIQETQYF	TGTGCCAGCACACTCAGCGGGAAGATTCAAGAGACCCAGTACTTC
once	TRBV28	TRBJ2-3	16	-	CASSLWDSRRPDTQYF	TGTGCCAGCAGTTTATGGGACTCGCGGAGGCCAGATACGCAGTATTTT
-	TRBV4-1	TRBJ1-1	14	-	CASSQLTENTEAFF	TGCGCCAGCAGCCAGTTGACAGAGAACACTGAAGCTTTCTTT
-	TRBV2	TRBJ2-3	13	TRBD2	CASRETSSNTQYF	TGTGCCAGCAGGGAGACTAGCTCGAATACGCAGTATTTT
few	TRBV21-1	TRBJ2-1	22	-	CASSVGQAMTSGRAESYNEQFF	TGTGCCAGCAGCGTGGGACAGGCCATGACTAGCGGGAGGGCCGAATCCTACAATGAGCAGTTCTTC
once	TRBV29-1	TRBJ2-1	14	-	CSVSLERAYNEQFF	TGCAGCGTTTCTTTAGAGCGGGCCTACAATGAGCAGTTCTTC
-	TRBV7-9	TRBJ2-5	14	TRBD2	CASSNLAGDETQYF	TGTGCCAGCAGCAATCTAGCGGGAGATGAGACCCAGTACTTC
-	TRBV12-2	TRBJ2-7	16	-	CASRLGSGVSPYEQYF	TGTGCAAGTCGCTTAGGGTCAGGGGTATCCCCCTACGAGCAGTACTTC